This TCR beta chain was obtained from a study of CD8+ T cells in alopecia areata. A remark on this clone: Its matching antigen is unknown.

Extraction of RNA preceded its reverse transcription into cDNA, which served as the sequencing template. Clones were read by immunoSEQ multiplex PCR, and TCRdb kept only the in-frame ones, dropping some. This sample has roughly 250,000 clones, with approximately 61% found just once. The CDR3 has 13 amino acids. CDR1 and CDR2 from the germline V gene are SQVTM and ANQGSEA. With 6 bases removed from V and 0 bases from J, the gap between germline ends came to 11 bases. Study findings and constraints: The study found higher clonality in lesional than normal scalp, especially in alopecia totalis/universalis.

A FACSAria was used to sort CD4+ and CD8+ T cells. These cells came from PBMCs. This sequence joins TRBV29-1 and TRBJ1-1, with D possibly TRBD1 on 6 matching bases. The sequence was collected from a human donor with alopecia areata. The sample consisted of CD4+ T cells sorted from blood, taken at week 0. The CDR3 nucleotides read TGCAGCGTGAGCGACAGGATGAACACTGAAGCTTTCTTT. This gives the protein CSVSDRMNTEAFF.